What follows are 24 T cell receptor beta chains derived from one specimen sequenced in a study of cytomegalovirus exposure and HLA in healthy donors. The study ran its PCR with 60 Vbeta and 13 Jbeta primers. The table came from immunoSEQ multiplex PCR; TCRdb's copy has only in-frame clones and leaves some out. The sample has some 250,000 clones, around 76% seen once. Specimen: PBMCs. These receptors were taken from a middle-aged woman in good health and CMV-seropositive.

The CDR3 nucleotides are TGTGCCAGCAGTTCGGGGGGGAACTATGGCTACACCTTC. Its protein product is CASSSGGNYGYTF. The J gene is TRBJ1-2, the V gene TRBV27; D might be TRBD1 (5 bases). Trimming removed 4 bases from V and 2 bases from J, with 8 bases in between. This CDR3 has 13 amino acids. Germline CDR1 is MNHEY and CDR2 is SMNVEV (reference sequence).

This clone was detected once. The chain links TRBV6-5 to TRBJ1-5, with 7 bases that match TRBD1. This CDR3 is 14 amino acids long. CDR1 and CDR2 from the germline V gene are MNHEY and SVGAGI. J gave up 2 bases and V 6 bases, and 4 bases lay outside the gene matches. CDR3 amino acids: CASRTGNGNQPQHF. CDR3 DNA: TGTGCCAGCAGGACAGGGAATGGCAATCAGCCCCAGCATTTT.

This chain links TRBV7-2 with TRBJ2-5, with 11 bases that match TRBD2. This CDR3 comprises 15 residues. The germline CDR1 and CDR2 sequences are SGHTA and FQGNSA. After removal of 5 bases from V and 4 bases from J, the junction contained 6 bases not matched to a gene. The CDR3 DNA reads as TGTGCCAGCAGCCGACTAGCGGGGAATAGAGAGACCCAGTACTTC. Translating gives CASSRLAGNRETQYF.

The rearrangement joins TRBV18 to TRBJ2-1; tentative D call: TRBD2 (6 bases). The CDR3 consists of 13 residues. CDR1 is KGHSH, CDR2 LQKENI, per germline. Trimming stripped 6 bases from V and 4 bases from J, with 10 bases between. The CDR3 bases are TGTGCCAGCTCTTCTAGCGTGTACAATGAGCAGTTCTTC. Its protein is CASSSSVYNEQFF.

The rearrangement links TRBV5-1 to TRBJ2-3; 10 bases fit TRBD2. CDR1 SGHRS and CDR2 YFSETQ come from the germline V gene. This CDR3 has 17 residues. The trim removed 2 bases at V and 4 bases at J, leaving 10 bases unmatched. The CDR3, as DNA: TGCGCCAGCAGCTTCACGTCTAGCGGGAGTAGGGCAGATACGCAGTATTTT. Protein: CASSFTSSGSRADTQYF.

The genes are TRBV29-1 and TRBJ2-3; no firm D call. The CDR3 has 12 amino acids. V was clipped by 7 bases and J by 2 bases, with 10 bases between them. Germline CDR1 and CDR2: SQVTM and ANQGSEA. CDR3 loop: CSDMIDTDTQYF. The CDR3 bases are TGCAGCGATATGATAGACACAGATACGCAGTATTTT.

The chain uses TRBV29-1 and TRBJ2-1, with 7 positions matching TRBD2. Germline assignment: CDR1 SQVTM and CDR2 ANQGSEA. The V segment lost 3 bases and the J segment 5 bases; nucleotides outside the gene matches: 4. CDR3 length equals 13 residues. CDR3 in amino acids: CSVEAGDNNEQFF. The CDR3 bases are TGCAGCGTTGAGGCGGGAGACAACAATGAGCAGTTCTTC.

DNA of the CDR3: TGCGCCAGCAGCCAAGAGGGGACTAGCGGGACCTCTCGGACAGATACGCAGTATTTT. This sequence encodes CASSQEGTSGTSRTDTQYF. The chain uses TRBV4-1 and TRBJ2-3; 13 nucleotides match TRBD2. The CDR3 sequence is 19 residues long. Germline V gene lookup returns CDR1 MGHRA and CDR2 YSYEKL. V lost 0 bases and J lost 3; bases outside the gene matches: 9.

J is TRBJ2-2 and V is TRBV19, with a possible D match to TRBD2 (6 bases). This CDR3 region has 15 residues. In germline, CDR1 is LNHDA, CDR2 SQIVND (reference sequence). V was pared by 5 bases and J by 2 bases, with 12 bases between. DNA of the CDR3: TGTGCCAGTAGTGGCTCTAGCGCCAACACCGGGGAGCTGTTTTTT. Translation: CASSGSSANTGELFF.

This chain links TRBV6-1 with TRBJ1-2; D is unclear. The germline CDR1 and CDR2 sequences are MNHNS and SASEGT. V lost 1 base and J lost 0, with 6 bases in between. The CDR3 sequence is 14 residues long. The CDR3 here is CASSEVGANYGYTF. The CDR3 nucleotides read TGTGCCAGCAGTGAAGTGGGAGCTAACTATGGCTACACCTTC.

The V and J genes are TRBV5-1 and TRBJ2-3, with 11 bases fitting TRBD1. CDR3 size: 14 residues. The V gene's germline CDR1 is SGHRS and CDR2 YFSETQ. Trimming cost V 3 bases and J 10 bases; bases outside gene matches: 7. The CDR3 DNA reads TGCGCCAGCAGCTCGGGACAGGGGGGAGGTCCGCAGTATTTT. Its translation: CASSSGQGGGPQYF. Supplemented by reference TRBV5-1 and TRBJ2-3, the full variable domain reads KAGVTQTPRYLIKTRGQQVTLSCSPISGHRSVSWYQQTPGQGLQFLFEYFSETQRNKGNFPGRFSGRQFSNSRSEMNVSTLELGDSALYLCASSSGQGGGPQYFGPGTRLTVL.

This clone occurred a few times. The V gene is TRBV15, the J gene TRBJ2-3; D might be TRBD2 (7 bases). The CDR3 spans 16 residues. V shed 3 bases and J shed 2 bases, with 15 bases lying between them. The germline V gene has CDR1 LNHNV and CDR2 YYDKDF (reference sequence). The CDR3 DNA follows: TGTGCCACCAGCAGGGGTAGGGGGACTAACACAGATACGCAGTATTTT. The encoded protein is CATSRGRGTNTDTQYF. Together with reference TRBV15 and TRBJ2-3, the CDR3 gives the full variable domain: DAMVIQNPRYQVTQFGKPVTLSCSQTLNHNVMYWYQQKSSQAPKLLFHYYDKDFNNEADTPDNFQSRRPNTSFCFLDIRSPGLGDTAMYLCATSRGRGTNTDTQYFGPGTRLTVL.

The chain employs TRBV5-5 and TRBJ1-2; TRBD1 matches at 10 bases. The ends lost 4 bases at V and 7 bases at J; junction bases unmatched: 7. The CDR3 extends over 14 amino acids. Germline CDR1 and CDR2: SGHKS and YYEKEE (reference sequence). The CDR3 coding sequence is TGTGCCAGCAGCGCCGGGACAGGGGCCCGTGGCTACACCTTC. Translation: CASSAGTGARGYTF.

This chain joins TRBV19 and TRBJ2-7; the D gene is possibly TRBD1 (6 bases). In germline, CDR1 is LNHDA, CDR2 SQIVND (reference sequence). V was clipped by 3 bases and J by 5 bases, with 14 bases between them. This CDR3 is built from 14 residues. The CDR3 sequence is CASSIDRMSHEQYF. CDR3 nucleotide sequence: TGTGCCAGTAGTATTGACAGGATGAGCCACGAGCAGTACTTC.

CDR3 DNA: TGTGCCAGCAGGCGGCGGGGCTCTCTCAGCGAGCAGTACTTC. This encodes CASRRRGSLSEQYF. This chain joins TRBV6-6 and TRBJ2-7; TRBD2 might be the D (6 bases). V was trimmed by 6 bases and J by 6 bases, leaving 18 bases between them. The V gene's germline CDR1 is MNHNY and CDR2 SVGAGI (reference sequence). The CDR3 is 14 residues long.

The V gene is TRBV5-1, the J gene TRBJ2-7, with D maybe TRBD1 (5 bases). Germline lookup yields CDR1 SGHRS and CDR2 YFSETQ. CDR3 length: 13 amino acids. Trimming left V 0 bases short and J 4 bases short, with 8 bases between. CDR3: CASSLGREYEQYF. DNA of the CDR3: TGCGCCAGCAGCTTGGGCAGGGAATACGAGCAGTACTTC.

The chain links TRBV6-5 to TRBJ1-2; D call uncertain. The CDR3 covers 14 residues. CDR1 and CDR2 from the germline V gene are MNHEY and SVGAGI. V was pared by 6 bases and J by 4 bases, with 15 bases between. In DNA, the CDR3 is TGTGCCAGCAGAGGGAACCCGGACTTCTATGGCTACACCTTC. It translates to CASRGNPDFYGYTF.

CDR3 protein: CASSLARLAGATQETQYF. The CDR3 coding sequence is TGTGCCAGCAGCCTCGCCCGCCTAGCGGGGGCCACACAAGAGACCCAGTACTTC. V usage is TRBV14 and J usage is TRBJ2-5; 10 bases map to TRBD2. The trim removed 4 bases at V and 2 bases at J, leaving 13 bases unmatched. This CDR3 region has 18 residues. Germline V gene lookup returns CDR1 SGHDN and CDR2 FVKESK.

The chain couples TRBV5-1 to TRBJ2-2, with a possible D match to TRBD2 (5 bases). The germline gives CDR1 SGHRS, CDR2 YFSETQ. Trimming pared 1 base from V and 2 bases from J, leaving 15 bases between. This CDR3 has 17 amino acids. The CDR3 coding sequence is TGCGCCAGCAGCTTGCTAAGCCTTCGGGGTAACACCGGGGAGCTGTTTTTT. It is translated as CASSLLSLRGNTGELFF.

The chain combines TRBV5-6 with TRBJ1-2, with 10 bases lining up with TRBD1. The CDR3 loop spans 15 amino acids. CDR1 and CDR2 (germline): SGHDT, YYEEEE. V shed 0 bases, J shed 4 bases, and the junction held 3 bases outside the gene matches. The CDR3, as DNA: TGTGCCAGCAGCTTGGGACAGGGGGCCCTCTATGGCTACACCTTC. It encodes CASSLGQGALYGYTF.

The V gene is TRBV6-6, the J gene TRBJ2-4; TRBD1 agrees at 9 bases. V trimming: 1 base; J trimming: 4 bases; junction bases outside the gene matches: 5. CDR1 is MNHNY and CDR2 is SVGAGI in the germline V gene (reference sequence). The CDR3 runs to 16 residues. CDR3 nucleotides: TGTGCCAGCAGTTACTTCGGGACAGGGCAAAAAAACATTCAGTACTTC. Protein product: CASSYFGTGQKNIQYF.

This rearrangement joins TRBV10-2 to TRBJ1-4; unclear D gene. This CDR3 has 16 amino acids. The V gene lost 2 bases and the J gene lost 8 bases, with 18 bases spanning the gap. Germline V lookup: CDR1 WSHSY, CDR2 SAAADI. The CDR3 protein is CASSEGNWRSGEKLFF. Here the CDR3 DNA reads TGCGCCAGCAGTGAGGGGAATTGGAGATCGGGGGAAAAACTGTTTTTT.

V is TRBV5-4 and J is TRBJ2-1; D may be TRBD2 (5 bases). Germline CDR1 is SGHNT and CDR2 is YYREEE (reference sequence). CDR3 length equals 16 residues. V gave up 4 bases and J gave up 6 bases, with 20 bases separating them. CDR3 DNA sequence: TGTGCCAGCAGCCCCAGACGAGGGAGCTCAACCAATGAGCAGTTCTTC. Residues: CASSPRRGSSTNEQFF.

V is TRBV2 and J is TRBJ2-7; 9 nucleotides line up with TRBD2. V shed 6 bases and J 3 bases; nucleotides not matched to a gene: 9. Germline CDR1 is SNHLY and CDR2 is FYNNEI. This CDR3 contains 15 residues. The CDR3 protein is CASRISGGGGYEQYF. CDR3 DNA: TGTGCCAGCAGAATTAGCGGGGGTGGAGGCTACGAGCAGTACTTC. Filled out from reference TRBV2 and TRBJ2-7, the complete variable domain reads EPEVTQTPSHQVTQMGQEVILRCVPISNHLYFYWYRQILGQKVEFLVSFYNNEISEKSEIFDDQFSVERPDGSNFTLKIRSTKLEDSAMYFCASRISGGGGYEQYFGPGTRLTVT.